The source of this T cell receptor beta chain is a study of blood T cell repertoires in COVID-19. Study as a whole: The study drew acute and convalescent COVID-19 samples from the United States, Italy and Spain.

The CDR3 contains 17 residues. V lost 1 base and J lost 1, with 13 bases in between. Germline CDR1 SGHTA, CDR2 FQGNSA. Original methodology: Reference gene primer amplification yielded estimated nucleated cell counts. Some clones are missing from TCRdb's copy, which holds only in-frame ones; the method was immunoSEQ multiplex PCR. Clone size and V and J calls were adopted from that table, with D and trimming inferred from the DNA. Of roughly 120,000 clones detected, about nine tenths appear once; the ten largest clones hold about 4%. The chain has TRBV7-2 and TRBJ1-4; a weak D match, TRBD1 (6 bases). The clonotype originates from a man aged 50 to 60 with active COVID-19. The sequencing input was peripheral blood. The CDR3 nucleotides read TGTGCCAGCAGCTTAGGGGGCAGGGGACAAACTAATGAAAAACTGTTTTTT. It encodes CASSLGGRGQTNEKLFF.